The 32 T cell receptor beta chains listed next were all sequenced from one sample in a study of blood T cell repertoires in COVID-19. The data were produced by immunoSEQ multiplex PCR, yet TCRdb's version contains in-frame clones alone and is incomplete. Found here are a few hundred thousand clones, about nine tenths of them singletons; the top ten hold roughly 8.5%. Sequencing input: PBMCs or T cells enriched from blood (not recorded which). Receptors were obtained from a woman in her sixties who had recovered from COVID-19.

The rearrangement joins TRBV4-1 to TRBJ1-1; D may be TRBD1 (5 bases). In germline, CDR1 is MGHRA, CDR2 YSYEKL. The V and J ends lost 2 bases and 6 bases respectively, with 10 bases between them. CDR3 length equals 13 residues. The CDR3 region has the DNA TGCGCCAGCAGCCAACGGCAGGGCGCTGAAGCTTTCTTT. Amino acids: CASSQRQGAEAFF.

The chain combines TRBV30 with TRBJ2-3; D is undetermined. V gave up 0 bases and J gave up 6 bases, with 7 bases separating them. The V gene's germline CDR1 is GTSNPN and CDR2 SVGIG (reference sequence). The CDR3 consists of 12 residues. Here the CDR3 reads CAWSVLWDTQYF. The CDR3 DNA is TGTGCCTGGAGTGTACTATGGGATACGCAGTATTTT.

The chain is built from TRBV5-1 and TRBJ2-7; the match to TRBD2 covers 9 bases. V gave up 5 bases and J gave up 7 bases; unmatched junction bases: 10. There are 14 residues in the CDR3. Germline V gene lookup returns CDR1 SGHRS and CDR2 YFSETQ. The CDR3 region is CASRNSGGFEEQYF. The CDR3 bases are TGCGCCAGCAGGAATAGCGGGGGTTTTGAGGAGCAGTACTTC.

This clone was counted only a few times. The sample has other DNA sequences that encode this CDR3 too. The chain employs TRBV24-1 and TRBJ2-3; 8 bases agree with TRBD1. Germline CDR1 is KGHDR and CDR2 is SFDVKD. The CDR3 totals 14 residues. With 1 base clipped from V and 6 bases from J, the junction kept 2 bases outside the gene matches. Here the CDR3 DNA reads TGTGCCACCAGTGATTTTAACAGGGGGGATACGCAGTATTTT. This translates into CATSDFNRGDTQYF.

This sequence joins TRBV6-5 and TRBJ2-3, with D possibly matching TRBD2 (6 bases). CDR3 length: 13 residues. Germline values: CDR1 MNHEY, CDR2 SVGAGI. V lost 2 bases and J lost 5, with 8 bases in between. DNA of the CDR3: TGTGCCAGCAGTTACCGGGGAGGAGATACGCAGTATTTT. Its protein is CASSYRGGDTQYF.

The CDR3, as DNA: TGTGCCAGCGGGACATTGGAACTTCAGAAAAAACTGTTTTTT. It specifies CASGTLELQKKLFF. V gene TRBV6-5 combines with J gene TRBJ1-4; the D gene is possibly TRBD1 (6 bases). The CDR3 runs 14 residues. Germline lookup yields CDR1 MNHEY and CDR2 SVGAGI. Trimming took 8 bases from V and 9 from J, leaving 19 bases between them.

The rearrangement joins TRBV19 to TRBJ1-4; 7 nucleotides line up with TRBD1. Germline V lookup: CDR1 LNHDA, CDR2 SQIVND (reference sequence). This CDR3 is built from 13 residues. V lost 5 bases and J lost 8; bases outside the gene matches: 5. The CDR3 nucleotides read TGTGCCAGTAGTGGCAGGGGGACGGAAAAACTGTTTTTT. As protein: CASSGRGTEKLFF.

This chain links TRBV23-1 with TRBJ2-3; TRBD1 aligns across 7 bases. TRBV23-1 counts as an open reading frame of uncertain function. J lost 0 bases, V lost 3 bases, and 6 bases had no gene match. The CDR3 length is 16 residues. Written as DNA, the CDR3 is TGCGCCAGCAGTCATTCGGACAGGAGTAGCACAGATACGCAGTATTTT. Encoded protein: CASSHSDRSSTDTQYF.

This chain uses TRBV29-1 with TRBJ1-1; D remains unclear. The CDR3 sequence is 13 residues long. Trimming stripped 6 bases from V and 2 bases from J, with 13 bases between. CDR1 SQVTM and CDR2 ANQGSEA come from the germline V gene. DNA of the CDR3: TGCAGCGTCCGGGGTGCATTTAACACTGAAGCTTTCTTT. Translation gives CSVRGAFNTEAFF.

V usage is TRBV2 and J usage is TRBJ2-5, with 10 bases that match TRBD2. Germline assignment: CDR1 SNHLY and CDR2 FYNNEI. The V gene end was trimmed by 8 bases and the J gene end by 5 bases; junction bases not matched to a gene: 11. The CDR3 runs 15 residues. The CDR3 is CASCFQRGGAETQYF. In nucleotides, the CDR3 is TGTGCCAGCTGTTTCCAGCGGGGGGGCGCGGAGACCCAGTACTTC.

The CDR3 sequence: CASTPGSGVYEQYF. CDR3 DNA: TGCGCCAGCACACCGGGGAGCGGGGTCTACGAGCAGTACTTC. V gene TRBV5-1 combines with J gene TRBJ2-7; 7 bases are a match to TRBD2. CDR1 SGHRS and CDR2 YFSETQ come from the germline V gene. Germline trimming cut 6 bases from V and 3 bases from J; bases unmatched to any gene: 9. The CDR3 runs to 14 residues. Full variable domain (missing parts from reference TRBV5-1 and TRBJ2-7): KAGVTQTPRYLIKTRGQQVTLSCSPISGHRSVSWYQQTPGQGLQFLFEYFSETQRNKGNFPGRFSGRQFSNSRSEMNVSTLELGDSALYLCASTPGSGVYEQYFGPGTRLTVT.

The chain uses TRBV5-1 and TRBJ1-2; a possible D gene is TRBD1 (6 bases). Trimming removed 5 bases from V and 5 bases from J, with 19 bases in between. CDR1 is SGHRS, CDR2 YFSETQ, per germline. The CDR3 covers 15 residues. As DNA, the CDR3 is TGCGCCAGCAGAAATTTACCGGGACAAGGATATGGCTACACCTTC. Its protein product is CASRNLPGQGYGYTF. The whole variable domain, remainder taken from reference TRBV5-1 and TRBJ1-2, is KAGVTQTPRYLIKTRGQQVTLSCSPISGHRSVSWYQQTPGQGLQFLFEYFSETQRNKGNFPGRFSGRQFSNSRSEMNVSTLELGDSALYLCASRNLPGQGYGYTFGSGTRLTVV.

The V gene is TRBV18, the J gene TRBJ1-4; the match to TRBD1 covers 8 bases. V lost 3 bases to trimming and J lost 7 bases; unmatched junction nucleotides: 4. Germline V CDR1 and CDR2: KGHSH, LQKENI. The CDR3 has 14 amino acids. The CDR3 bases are TGTGCCAGCTCACCTGGGACAGGCGGTGAAAAACTGTTTTTT. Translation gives CASSPGTGGEKLFF.

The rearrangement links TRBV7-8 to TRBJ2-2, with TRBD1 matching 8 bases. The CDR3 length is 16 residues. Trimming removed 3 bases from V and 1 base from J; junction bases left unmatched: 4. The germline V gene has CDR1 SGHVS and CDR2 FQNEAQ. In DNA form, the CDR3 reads TGTGCCAGCAGCTTCCAGGGGGCAGGGAACACCGGGGAGCTGTTTTTT. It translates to CASSFQGAGNTGELFF.

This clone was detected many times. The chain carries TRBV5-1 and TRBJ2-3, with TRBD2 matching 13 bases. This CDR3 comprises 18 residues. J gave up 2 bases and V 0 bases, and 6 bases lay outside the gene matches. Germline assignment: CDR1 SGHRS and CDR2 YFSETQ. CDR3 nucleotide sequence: TGCGCCAGCAGCTTGGTAACTAGCGGGGGGGATCCCACAGATACGCAGTATTTT. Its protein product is CASSLVTSGGDPTDTQYF.

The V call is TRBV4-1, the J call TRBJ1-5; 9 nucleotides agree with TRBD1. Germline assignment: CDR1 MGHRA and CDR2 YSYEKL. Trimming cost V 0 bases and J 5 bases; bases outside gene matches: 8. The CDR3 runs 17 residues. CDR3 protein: CASSQDPGTGTYQPQHF. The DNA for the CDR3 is TGCGCCAGCAGCCAAGACCCCGGGACAGGGACTTATCAGCCCCAGCATTTT.

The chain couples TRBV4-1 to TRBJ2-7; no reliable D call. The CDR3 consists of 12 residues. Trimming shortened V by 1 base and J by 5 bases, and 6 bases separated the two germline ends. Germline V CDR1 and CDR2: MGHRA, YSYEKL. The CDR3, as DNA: TGCGCCAGCAGCCAAGTACTGGACGAGCAGTACTTC. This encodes CASSQVLDEQYF.

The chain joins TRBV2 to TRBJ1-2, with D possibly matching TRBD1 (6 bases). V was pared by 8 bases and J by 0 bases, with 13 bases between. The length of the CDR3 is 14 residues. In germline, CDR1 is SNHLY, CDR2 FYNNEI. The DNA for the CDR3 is TGTGCCAGCGGGGGGGGCAGTTCTAACTATGGCTACACCTTC. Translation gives CASGGGSSNYGYTF.

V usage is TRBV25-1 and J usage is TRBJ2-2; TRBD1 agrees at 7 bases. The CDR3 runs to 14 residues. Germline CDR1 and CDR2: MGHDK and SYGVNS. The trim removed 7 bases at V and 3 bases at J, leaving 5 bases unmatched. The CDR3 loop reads CASKRDSDTGELFF. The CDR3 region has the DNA TGTGCCAGCAAAAGGGACAGCGACACCGGGGAGCTGTTTTTT.

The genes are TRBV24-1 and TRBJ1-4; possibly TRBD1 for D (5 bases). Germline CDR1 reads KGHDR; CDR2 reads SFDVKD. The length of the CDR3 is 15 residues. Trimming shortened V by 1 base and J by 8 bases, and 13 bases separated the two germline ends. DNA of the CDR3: TGTGCCACCAGTGATTTTTCGGGGGGGGACGAAAAACTGTTTTTT. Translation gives CATSDFSGGDEKLFF.

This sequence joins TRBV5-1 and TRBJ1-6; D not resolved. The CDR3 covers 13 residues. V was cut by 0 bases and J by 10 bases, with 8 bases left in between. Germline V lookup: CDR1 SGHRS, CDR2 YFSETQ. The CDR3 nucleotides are TGCGCCAGCAGCTTGGACAGCGGCTCACCCCTCCACTTT. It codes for CASSLDSGSPLHF.

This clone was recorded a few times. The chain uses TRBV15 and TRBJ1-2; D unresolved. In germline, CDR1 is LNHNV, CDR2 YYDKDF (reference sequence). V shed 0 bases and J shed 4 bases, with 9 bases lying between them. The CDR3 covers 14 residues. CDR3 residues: CATSRESQAYGYTF. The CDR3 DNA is TGTGCCACCAGCAGAGAGTCCCAGGCCTATGGCTACACCTTC.

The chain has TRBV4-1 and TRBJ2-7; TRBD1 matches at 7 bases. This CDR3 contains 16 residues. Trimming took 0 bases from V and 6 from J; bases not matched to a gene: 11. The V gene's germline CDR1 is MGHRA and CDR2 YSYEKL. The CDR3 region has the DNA TGCGCCAGCAGCCAAGATACGGGGACAGCCTCTTCCGAGCAGTACGTC. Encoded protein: CASSQDTGTASSEQYV.

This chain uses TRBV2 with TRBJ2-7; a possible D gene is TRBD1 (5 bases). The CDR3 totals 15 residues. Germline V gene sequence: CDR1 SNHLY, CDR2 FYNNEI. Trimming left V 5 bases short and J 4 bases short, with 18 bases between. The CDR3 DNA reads TGTGCCAGCAGTTCCAGGGCAGCCCTTCCTTACGAGCAGTACTTC. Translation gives CASSSRAALPYEQYF.

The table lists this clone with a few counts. CDR3 amino acids: CASSEAFAGKDGYTF. CDR3 sequence (DNA): TGTGCCAGCAGTGAAGCGTTTGCAGGGAAGGATGGCTACACCTTC. The V and J genes are TRBV6-1 and TRBJ1-2, with D perhaps TRBD1 (5 bases). The CDR3 runs 15 residues. Between the trimmed V and J ends, which lost 0 bases and 6 bases, there was a span of 14 bases. Germline loops: CDR1 MNHNS, CDR2 SASEGT.

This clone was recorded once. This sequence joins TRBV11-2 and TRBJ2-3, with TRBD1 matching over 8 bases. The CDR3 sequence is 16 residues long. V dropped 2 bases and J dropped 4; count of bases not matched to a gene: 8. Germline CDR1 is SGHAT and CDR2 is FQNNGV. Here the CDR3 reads CASSLLGQGWSDTQYF. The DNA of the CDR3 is TGTGCCAGCAGCTTACTCGGACAGGGATGGTCAGATACGCAGTATTTT.

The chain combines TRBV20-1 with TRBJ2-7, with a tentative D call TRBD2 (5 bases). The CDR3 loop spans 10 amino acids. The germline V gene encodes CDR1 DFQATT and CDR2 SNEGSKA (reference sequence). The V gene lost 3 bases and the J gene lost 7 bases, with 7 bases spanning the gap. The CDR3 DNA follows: TGCAGTGCTAGGAGGGTGGAGCAGTACTTC. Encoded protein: CSARRVEQYF.

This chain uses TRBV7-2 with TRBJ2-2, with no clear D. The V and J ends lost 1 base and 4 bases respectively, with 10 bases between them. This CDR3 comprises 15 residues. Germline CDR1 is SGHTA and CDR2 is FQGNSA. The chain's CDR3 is CASSLVFESTGELFF. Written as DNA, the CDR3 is TGTGCCAGCAGCTTAGTATTTGAGTCCACCGGGGAGCTGTTTTTT.

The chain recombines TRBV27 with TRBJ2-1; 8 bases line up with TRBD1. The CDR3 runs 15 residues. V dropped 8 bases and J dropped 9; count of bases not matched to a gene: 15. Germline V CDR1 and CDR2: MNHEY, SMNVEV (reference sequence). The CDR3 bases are TGTGCCAGCTCGGACAGGGTAGCCCTCCACATTGAGCAGTTCTTC. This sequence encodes CASSDRVALHIEQFF.

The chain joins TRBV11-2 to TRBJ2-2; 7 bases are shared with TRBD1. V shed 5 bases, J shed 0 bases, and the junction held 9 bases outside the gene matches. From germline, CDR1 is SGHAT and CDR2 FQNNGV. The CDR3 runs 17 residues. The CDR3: CASSPRTGHPNTGELFF. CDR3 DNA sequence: TGTGCCAGCAGCCCGAGGACAGGCCATCCGAACACCGGGGAGCTGTTTTTT.

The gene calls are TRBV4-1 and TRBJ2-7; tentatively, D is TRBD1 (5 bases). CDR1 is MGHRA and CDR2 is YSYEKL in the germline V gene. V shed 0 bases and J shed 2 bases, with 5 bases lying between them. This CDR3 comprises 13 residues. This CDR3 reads CASSQDRAYEQYF. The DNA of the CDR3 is TGCGCCAGCAGCCAAGACAGGGCCTACGAGCAGTACTTC.

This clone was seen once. The chain's CDR3 is CASSLLFGGGNEQFF. Here the CDR3 DNA reads TGTGCCAGCAGTTTATTGTTCGGCGGGGGCAATGAGCAGTTCTTC. J is TRBJ2-1 and V is TRBV27; 7 bases line up with TRBD2. V was clipped by 1 base and J by 6 bases; unmatched bases: 6. The CDR3 runs 15 residues. Germline assignment: CDR1 MNHEY and CDR2 SMNVEV (reference sequence).